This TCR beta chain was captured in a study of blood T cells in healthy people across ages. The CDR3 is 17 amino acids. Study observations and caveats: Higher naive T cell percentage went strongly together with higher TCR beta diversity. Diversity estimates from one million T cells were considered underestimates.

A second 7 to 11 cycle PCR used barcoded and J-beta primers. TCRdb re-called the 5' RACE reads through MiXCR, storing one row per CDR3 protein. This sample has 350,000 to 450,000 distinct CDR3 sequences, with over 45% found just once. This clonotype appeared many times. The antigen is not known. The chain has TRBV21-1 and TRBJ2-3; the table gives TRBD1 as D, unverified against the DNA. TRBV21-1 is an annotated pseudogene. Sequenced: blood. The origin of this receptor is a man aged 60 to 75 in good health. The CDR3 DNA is TGTGCCAGCAGCAAAGTCGGAGACAGGGTTGGCACAGATACGCAGTATTTT. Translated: CASSKVGDRVGTDTQYF.